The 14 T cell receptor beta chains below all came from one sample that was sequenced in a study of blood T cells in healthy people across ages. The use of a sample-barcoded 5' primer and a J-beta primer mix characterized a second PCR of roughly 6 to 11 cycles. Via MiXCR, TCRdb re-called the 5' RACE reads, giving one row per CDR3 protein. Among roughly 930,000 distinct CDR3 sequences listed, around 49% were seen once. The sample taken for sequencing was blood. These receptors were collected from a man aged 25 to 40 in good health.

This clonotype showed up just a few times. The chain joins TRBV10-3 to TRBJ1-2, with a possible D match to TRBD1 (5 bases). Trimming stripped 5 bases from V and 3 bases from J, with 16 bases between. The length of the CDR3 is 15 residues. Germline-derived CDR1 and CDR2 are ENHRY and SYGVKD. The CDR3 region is CAISHPAQGHYGYTF. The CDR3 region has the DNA TGTGCCATCAGTCACCCGGCCCAGGGACACTATGGCTACACCTTC.

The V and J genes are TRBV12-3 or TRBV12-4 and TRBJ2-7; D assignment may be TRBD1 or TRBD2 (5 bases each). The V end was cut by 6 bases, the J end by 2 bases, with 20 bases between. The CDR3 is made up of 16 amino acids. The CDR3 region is CASSSTSRGTPYEQYF. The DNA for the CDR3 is TGTGCCAGCAGCTCAACCTCGAGGGGAACCCCCTACGAGCAGTACTTC.

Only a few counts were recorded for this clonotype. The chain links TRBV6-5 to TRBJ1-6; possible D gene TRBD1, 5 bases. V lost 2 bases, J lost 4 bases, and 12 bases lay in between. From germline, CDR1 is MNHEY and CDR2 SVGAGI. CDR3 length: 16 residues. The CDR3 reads CASSYDTGAYNSPLHF. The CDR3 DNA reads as TGTGCCAGCAGTTACGACACAGGAGCTTATAATTCACCCCTCCACTTT.

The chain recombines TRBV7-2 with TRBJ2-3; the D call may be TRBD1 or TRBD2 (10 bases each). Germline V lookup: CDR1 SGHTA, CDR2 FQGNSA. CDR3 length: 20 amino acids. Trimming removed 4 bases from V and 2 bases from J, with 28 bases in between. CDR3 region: CASSSWTGGSGGPITDTQYF. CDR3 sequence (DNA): TGTGCCAGCAGCTCATGGACAGGGGGTAGCGGGGGGCCAATCACAGATACGCAGTATTTT. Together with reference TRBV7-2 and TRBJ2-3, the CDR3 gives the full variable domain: GAGVSQSPSNKVTEKGKDVELRCDPISGHTALYWYRQSLGQGLEFLIYFQGNSAPDKSGLPSDRFSAERTGGSVSTLTIQRTQQEDSAVYLCASSSWTGGSGGPITDTQYFGPGTRLTVL.

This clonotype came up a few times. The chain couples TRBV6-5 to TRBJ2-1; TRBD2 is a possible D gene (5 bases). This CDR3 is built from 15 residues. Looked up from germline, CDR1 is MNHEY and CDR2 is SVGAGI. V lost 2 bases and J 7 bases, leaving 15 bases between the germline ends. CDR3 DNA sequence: TGTGCCAGCAGTTACCTGGATGGGCCGGGGAATGAGCAGTTCTTC. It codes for CASSYLDGPGNEQFF.

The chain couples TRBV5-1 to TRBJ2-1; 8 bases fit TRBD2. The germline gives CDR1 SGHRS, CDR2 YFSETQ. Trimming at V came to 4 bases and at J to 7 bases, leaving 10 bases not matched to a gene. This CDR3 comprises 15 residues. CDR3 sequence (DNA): TGCGCCAGCAGCCCCTACCCGGGACTAGATAATGAGCAGTTCTTC. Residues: CASSPYPGLDNEQFF.

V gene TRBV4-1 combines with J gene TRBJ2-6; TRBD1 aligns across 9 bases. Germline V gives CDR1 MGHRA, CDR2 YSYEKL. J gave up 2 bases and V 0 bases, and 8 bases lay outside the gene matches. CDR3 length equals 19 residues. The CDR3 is CASSQDRGDRDPGANVLTF. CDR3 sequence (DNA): TGCGCCAGCAGCCAAGATCGCGGGGACAGGGATCCTGGGGCCAACGTCCTGACTTTC.

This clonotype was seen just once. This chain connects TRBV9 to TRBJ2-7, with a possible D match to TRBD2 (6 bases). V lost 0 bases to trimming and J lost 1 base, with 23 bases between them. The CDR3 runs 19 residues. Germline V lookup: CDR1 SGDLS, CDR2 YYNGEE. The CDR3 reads CASSVGSGGGTLSSYEQYF. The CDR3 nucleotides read TGTGCCAGCAGCGTAGGGTCCGGGGGAGGAACTCTCTCTTCCTACGAGCAGTACTTC.

CDR3 protein: CASSPQKRALTDTQYF. CDR3 nucleotides: TGTGCCAGCAGTCCCCAAAAGCGGGCCCTCACAGATACGCAGTATTTT. The chain links TRBV28 to TRBJ2-3; tentatively, D is TRBD2 (6 bases). CDR1 is MDHEN and CDR2 is SYDVKM in the germline V gene. The CDR3 is 16 amino acids. V was trimmed by 5 bases and J by 2 bases, leaving 17 bases between them.

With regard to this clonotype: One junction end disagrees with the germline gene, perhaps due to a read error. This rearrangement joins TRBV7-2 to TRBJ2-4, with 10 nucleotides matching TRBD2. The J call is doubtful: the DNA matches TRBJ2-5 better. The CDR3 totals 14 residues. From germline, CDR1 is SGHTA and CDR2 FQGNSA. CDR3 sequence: CANSPGLAEETQYF. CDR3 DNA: TGTGCCAACAGCCCCGGACTAGCGGAAGAGACCCAGTACTTC.

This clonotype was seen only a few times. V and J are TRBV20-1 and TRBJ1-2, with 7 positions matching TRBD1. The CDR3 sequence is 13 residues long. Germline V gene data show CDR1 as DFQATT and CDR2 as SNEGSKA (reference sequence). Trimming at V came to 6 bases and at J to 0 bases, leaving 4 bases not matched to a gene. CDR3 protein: CSAYDRANYGYTF. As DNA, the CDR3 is TGCAGTGCCTATGACAGGGCTAACTATGGCTACACCTTC.

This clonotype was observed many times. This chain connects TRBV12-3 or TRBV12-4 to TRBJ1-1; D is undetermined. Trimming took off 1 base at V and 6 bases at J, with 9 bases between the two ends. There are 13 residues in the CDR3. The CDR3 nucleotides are TGTGCCAGCAGTTTAGGGGGTCGGGCTGAAGCTTTCTTT. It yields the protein CASSLGGRAEAFF.

The CDR3 sequence: CASTELAGGADTQYF. The CDR3 nucleotides read TGCGCCAGCACCGAACTAGCGGGGGGAGCAGATACGCAGTATTTT. The chain couples TRBV5-1 to TRBJ2-3; 12 bases align to TRBD2. The germline CDR1 and CDR2 sequences are SGHRS and YFSETQ. This CDR3 has 15 amino acids. V was pared by 6 bases and J by 4 bases, with 6 bases of the junction left unmatched. Supplemented by reference TRBV5-1 and TRBJ2-3, the full variable domain reads KAGVTQTPRYLIKTRGQQVTLSCSPISGHRSVSWYQQTPGQGLQFLFEYFSETQRNKGNFPGRFSGRQFSNSRSEMNVSTLELGDSALYLCASTELAGGADTQYFGPGTRLTVL.

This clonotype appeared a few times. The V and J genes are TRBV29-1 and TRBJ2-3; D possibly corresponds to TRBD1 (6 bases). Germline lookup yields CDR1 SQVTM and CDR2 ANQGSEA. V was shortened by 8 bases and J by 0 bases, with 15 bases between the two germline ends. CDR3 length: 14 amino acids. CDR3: CSIAGTPSTDTQYF. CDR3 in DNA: TGCAGCATTGCCGGGACACCAAGCACAGATACGCAGTATTTT.